The next 27 T cell receptor beta chains were all read from a single sample in a study of T cell repertoires in cytomegalovirus infection. Their target antigens are unknown. TCRdb passed the reads through MiXCR, listing each CDR3 protein once. The sample consists of some 320,000 distinct CDR3 sequences, just under 30% of them appearing once. The specimen was cultured PBMCs, collected from culture after CMV antigen stimulation. The receptor source for this set is a human donor in good health (CMV status not recorded). Some clones in this sample may be carry-over from other donors' samples.

V gene TRBV20-1 combines with J gene TRBJ1-1, with D possibly matching TRBD1 (6 bases). Trimming left V 3 bases short and J 1 base short, with 12 bases between. CDR1 DFQATT and CDR2 SNEGSKA come from the germline V gene (reference sequence). The CDR3 covers 14 residues. This chain's CDR3 is CSARVPRGNTEAFF. For the CDR3, the DNA is TGCAGTGCTAGGGTCCCCAGGGGGAACACTGAAGCTTTCTTT.

This clonotype came up a few times. The rearrangement joins TRBV7-6 to TRBJ1-5; D gene uncertain. This CDR3 has 14 residues. CDR1 and CDR2 from the germline V gene are SGHVS and FNYEAQ. Trimming left V 1 base short and J 4 bases short, with 8 bases between. The CDR3 nucleotides read TGTGCCAGCAGCTTAGAATCGGGGAATCAGCCCCAGCATTTT. This encodes CASSLESGNQPQHF.

The chain employs TRBV7-8 and TRBJ1-2; D ambiguous. Germline loops: CDR1 SGHVS, CDR2 FQNEAQ. V was shortened by 5 bases and J by 4 bases, with 17 bases between the two germline ends. The CDR3 runs 15 residues. As DNA, the CDR3 is TGTGCCAGCAGCCGGTTGGTAAACTTTGGCTATGGCTACACCTTC. This translates into CASSRLVNFGYGYTF.

This clonotype occurred many times. The genes are TRBV7-8 and TRBJ2-7; a weak D match, TRBD1 (5 bases). The ends were cut back, 4 bases at V and 7 bases at J, with 14 bases in the middle. The length of the CDR3 is 13 residues. The germline gives CDR1 SGHVS, CDR2 FQNEAQ. In nucleotides, the CDR3 is TGTGCCAGCAGCTCGACAGTTGCCCTTGAGCAGTACTTC. Its translation is CASSSTVALEQYF. Combining the CDR3 with reference TRBV7-8 and TRBJ2-7 gives the whole variable domain GAGVSQSPRYKVAKRGQDVALRCDPISGHVSLFWYQQALGQGPEFLTYFQNEAQLDKSGLPSDRFFAERPEGSVSTLKIQRTQQEDSAVYLCASSSTVALEQYFGPGTRLTVT.

This clonotype appeared a few times. This chain connects TRBV27 to TRBJ2-1, with D possibly being TRBD1 or TRBD2 (5 bases each). This CDR3 contains 14 residues. V was pared by 3 bases and J by 5 bases, with 11 bases between. The germline V gene encodes CDR1 MNHEY and CDR2 SMNVEV (reference sequence). CDR3 protein: CASSFPGPHNEQFF. CDR3 coding DNA: TGTGCCAGCAGTTTCCCGGGGCCCCACAATGAGCAGTTCTTC.

This clonotype was observed a handful of times. CDR3 loop: CASTPTGENTEAFF. The CDR3 DNA reads TGTGCCAGCACCCCAACGGGGGAGAACACTGAAGCTTTCTTT. The chain combines TRBV12-3 or TRBV12-4 with TRBJ1-1, with D maybe TRBD1 (5 bases). The CDR3 covers 14 residues. V lost 7 bases to trimming and J lost 1 base, with 13 bases between them.

CDR3 residues: CASSLANGAGGANVLTF. As DNA, the CDR3 is TGTGCCAGCAGCTTGGCCAACGGAGCTGGAGGGGCCAACGTCCTGACTTTC. The J gene is TRBJ2-6, the V gene TRBV5-4; D gene unclear. V was clipped by 0 bases and J by 4 bases, with 14 bases between them. The CDR3 totals 17 residues. Germline assignment: CDR1 SGHNT and CDR2 YYREEE (reference sequence).

The CDR3 bases are TGTGCCAGCAGTGACGTGGAGGCCGGGGAGCTGTTTTTT. It codes for CASSDVEAGELFF. The rearrangement links TRBV2 to TRBJ2-2; a possible D gene is TRBD2 (5 bases). Looked up from germline, CDR1 is SNHLY and CDR2 is FYNNEI. The CDR3 is 13 amino acids. The V end was cut by 3 bases, the J end by 6 bases, with 8 bases between.

This clonotype was seen a single time. V is TRBV6-2 or TRBV6-3 and J is TRBJ2-7; the D is unclear. Germline assignment: CDR1 MNHEY and CDR2 SVGEGT. This CDR3 comprises 14 residues. Between the trimmed V and J ends, which lost 5 bases and 0 bases, there was a span of 11 bases. The chain's CDR3 is CASSIRSDSYEQYF. CDR3 DNA sequence: TGTGCCAGCAGTATTCGGAGCGACTCCTACGAGCAGTACTTC.

This chain connects TRBV11-3 to TRBJ1-1, with D unresolved. CDR3 length: 13 residues. The V and J ends lost 5 bases and 5 bases respectively, with 12 bases between them. Germline CDR1 and CDR2: SGHNT and YENEEA. CDR3 in amino acids: CASSTGWETEAFF. CDR3 coding DNA: TGTGCCAGCAGCACCGGATGGGAGACTGAAGCTTTCTTT. Using reference TRBV11-3 and TRBJ1-1 for the parts outside the CDR3, the full variable domain is EAGVVQSPRYKIIEKKQPVAFWCNPISGHNTLYWYLQNLGQGPELLIRYENEEAVDDSQLPKDRFSAERLKGVDSTLKIQPAELGDSAVYLCASSTGWETEAFFGQGTRLTVV.

This clonotype was seen a handful of times. V is TRBV6-1 and J is TRBJ2-2; D remains ambiguous. This CDR3 comprises 13 residues. Germline V gives CDR1 MNHNS, CDR2 SASEGT. With 7 bases removed from V and 0 bases from J, the gap between germline ends came to 6 bases. In DNA form, the CDR3 reads TGTGCCAGCAAGGAACCGAACACCGGGGAGCTGTTTTTT. It is translated as CASKEPNTGELFF.

This CDR3 is CASSPRGIADTQYF. CDR3 bases: TGTGCCAGCAGTCCAAGGGGCATTGCAGATACGCAGTATTTT. The rearrangement joins TRBV28 to TRBJ2-3, with a tentative D call TRBD1 (5 bases). Germline V gene sequence: CDR1 MDHEN, CDR2 SYDVKM. CDR3 length equals 14 residues. The germline V and J ends were trimmed by 5 bases and 4 bases, with 13 bases remaining between them.

The rearrangement uses TRBV20-1 and TRBJ1-1; tentatively, D is TRBD1 (5 bases). Germline V lookup: CDR1 DFQATT, CDR2 SNEGSKA (reference sequence). The CDR3 extends over 17 amino acids. V lost 6 bases and J 0 bases, leaving 23 bases between the germline ends. The CDR3 sequence is CSAPRAVAGILNTEAFF. The CDR3 nucleotides read TGCAGTGCCCCCAGGGCCGTAGCAGGCATCCTGAACACTGAAGCTTTCTTT.

The CDR3, as DNA: TGTGCCAGTAGTTCAATTCGCCGGACAGAAGGCACTGAAGCTTTCTTT. The encoded protein is CASSSIRRTEGTEAFF. The rearrangement uses TRBV19 and TRBJ1-1, with D perhaps matching TRBD1 (6 bases). The CDR3 consists of 16 residues. Germline loops: CDR1 LNHDA, CDR2 SQIVND (reference sequence). Trimming removed 5 bases at V and 4 bases at J, with 20 bases between.

This chain joins TRBV20-1 and TRBJ2-7; D remains unclear. From germline, CDR1 is DFQATT and CDR2 SNEGSKA (reference sequence). Between the trimmed V and J ends, which lost 1 base and 1 base, there was a span of 11 bases. This CDR3 is built from 14 residues. CDR3 nucleotides: TGCAGTGCTAGAGCTACAGCCTATTCCTACGAGCAGTACTTC. It yields the protein CSARATAYSYEQYF.

The genes are TRBV6-6 and TRBJ1-1, with 11 positions matching TRBD1. Per the germline V gene, CDR1 is MNHNY and CDR2 is SVGAGI (reference sequence). This CDR3 is 17 amino acids long. Trimming took 7 bases from V and 1 from J; bases not matched to a gene: 11. The chain's CDR3 is CASTLLPGQGGNTEAFF. The CDR3 DNA is TGTGCCAGCACCTTACTACCGGGACAGGGGGGGAACACTGAAGCTTTCTTT.

This clonotype was observed at least ten times. The rearrangement links TRBV2 to TRBJ2-5, with TRBD2 identical over 13 bases. V shed 6 bases and J 2 bases; nucleotides not matched to a gene: 3. The CDR3 runs to 15 residues. CDR1 is SNHLY and CDR2 is FYNNEI in the germline V gene. The CDR3 region is CASSQGLAGQETQYF. For the CDR3, the DNA is TGTGCCAGCAGCCAGGGACTAGCGGGACAAGAGACCCAGTACTTC.

The chain links TRBV12-3 or TRBV12-4 to TRBJ1-1, with a possible D match to TRBD1 (6 bases). The CDR3 runs to 13 residues. V lost 2 bases to trimming and J lost 11 bases, with 15 bases between them. The CDR3 bases are TGTGCCAGCAGTTTACCCTACAGGGTAGGGGCTTTCTTT. This codes for CASSLPYRVGAFF.

This chain links TRBV7-2 with TRBJ2-7; 14 nucleotides line up with TRBD2. This CDR3 has 18 residues. In germline, CDR1 is SGHTA, CDR2 FQGNSA. Trimming took 7 bases from V and 0 from J; bases not matched to a gene: 11. The chain's CDR3 is CASIRLAGGPRGSYEQYF. DNA for the CDR3: TGTGCCAGCATCCGACTAGCGGGAGGGCCACGGGGCTCCTACGAGCAGTACTTC.

This clonotype was seen only a few times. The chain combines TRBV7-2 with TRBJ2-1; no clear D. The V gene lost 2 bases and the J gene lost 9 bases, with 8 bases spanning the gap. CDR1 and CDR2 (germline): SGHTA, FQGNSA. The CDR3 has 12 residues. CDR3 in amino acids: CASSLTMLEQFF. The CDR3 nucleotides are TGTGCCAGCAGCTTAACGATGCTTGAGCAGTTCTTC. Together with reference TRBV7-2 and TRBJ2-1, the CDR3 gives the full variable domain: GAGVSQSPSNKVTEKGKDVELRCDPISGHTALYWYRQSLGQGLEFLIYFQGNSAPDKSGLPSDRFSAERTGGSVSTLTIQRTQQEDSAVYLCASSLTMLEQFFGPGTRLTVL.

The J gene is TRBJ1-5, the V gene TRBV12-3 or TRBV12-4; TRBD1 matches at 9 bases. V dropped 1 base and J dropped 4; count of bases not matched to a gene: 2. This CDR3 comprises 15 residues. The CDR3 coding sequence is TGTGCCAGCAGTTTAGAGACAGGGGGAAATCAGCCCCAGCATTTT. This gives the protein CASSLETGGNQPQHF.

The V call is TRBV12-3 or TRBV12-4, the J call TRBJ1-5; D unclear. V was trimmed by 5 bases and J by 5 bases, leaving 10 bases between them. The CDR3 extends over 13 amino acids. CDR3 sequence (DNA): TGTGCCAGCAGTCCACATAGGGATCAGCCCCAGCATTTT. It encodes CASSPHRDQPQHF.

The chain combines TRBV6-2 or TRBV6-3 with TRBJ2-3; possible D gene TRBD2, 5 bases. CDR1 and CDR2 (germline): MNHEY, SVGEGT. V lost 4 bases to trimming and J lost 2 bases, with 16 bases between them. The CDR3 extends over 16 amino acids. The CDR3 nucleotides read TGTGCCAGCAGTTTTCGCATAGGACTTAACACAGATACGCAGTATTTT. Its translation: CASSFRIGLNTDTQYF.

This clonotype was detected a few times. The chain joins TRBV7-8 to TRBJ2-7; 7 positions match TRBD1. Per germline, CDR1 SGHVS and CDR2 FQNEAQ. This CDR3 has 15 amino acids. The V gene end was trimmed by 5 bases and the J gene end by 5 bases; junction bases not matched to a gene: 12. The CDR3 loop is CASSPRQGLRNEQYF. The CDR3, as DNA: TGTGCCAGCAGCCCGCGACAGGGTTTAAGGAACGAGCAGTACTTC.

The chain carries TRBV19 and TRBJ1-1, with D maybe TRBD1 (5 bases). Trimming shortened V by 1 base and J by 2 bases, and 14 bases separated the two germline ends. Germline V gene sequence: CDR1 LNHDA, CDR2 SQIVND (reference sequence). The length of the CDR3 is 16 residues. CDR3 in amino acids: CASSIVGQGRNTEAFF. The DNA for the CDR3 is TGTGCCAGTAGTATAGTCGGGCAGGGCCGTAACACTGAAGCTTTCTTT.

The chain uses TRBV5-1 and TRBJ2-7; D gene ambiguous. V was clipped by 0 bases and J by 3 bases, with 13 bases between them. The germline V gene encodes CDR1 SGHRS and CDR2 YFSETQ. There are 15 residues in the CDR3. The CDR3, as DNA: TGCGCCAGCAGCTTGGGTTCAACCCCCAACTACGAGCAGTACTTC. Amino acids: CASSLGSTPNYEQYF.

In this sample, this clonotype turned up a few times. The chain is built from TRBV11-2 and TRBJ1-1; the D gene is possibly TRBD1 (5 bases). This CDR3 is 15 amino acids long. CDR1 SGHAT and CDR2 FQNNGV come from the germline V gene. Trimming shortened V by 5 bases and J by 1 base, and 14 bases separated the two germline ends. The CDR3 nucleotides read TGTGCCAGCAGCCCCCCGGGGACTTGGAACACTGAAGCTTTCTTT. Protein product: CASSPPGTWNTEAFF.